This TCR beta chain was documented in a study of T cell changes during pregnancy in multiple sclerosis (dated by TCRdb to about 2019). Looking at the study overall: Changes in the T cell repertoire over the course of pregnancy were examined in this study in women with multiple sclerosis.

The library came from the immunoSEQ multiplex PCR assay. TCRdb retrieved this table from immuneACCESS and kept in-frame rearrangements only. Not all clones are present; in checked studies, unresolved V genes account for under half, and no reason is known for the remainder. This sample gives some 70,000 clones in total; 90% of them show up just once. About 1.5% of the sample lies in the top ten. The CDR3 covers 14 residues, taking in both the cysteine and the phenylalanine. The only DNA kept is the CDR3, 42 bases in frame from the first base. V is shortened by 4 bases, J by 0 bases, and the region joining them spans 10 bases. For CDR1 and CDR2, the germline V gene lists SGHAT and FQNNGV. Regarding this clone: Its antigen is not yet known. Base qualities were left out, and no much larger clone turns up one base away.

This clonotype was obtained from a female donor with multiple sclerosis, enrolled in a pregnancy study. The chain was built from TRBV11-2 and TRBJ2-7; too little of a D gene remains to name it. Sequencing was performed on peripheral blood, taken in the third trimester of pregnancy. The DNA sequence reads TGTGCCAGCAGCTCGACGAGGAGCTCCTACGAGCAGTACTTC. The translation is CASSSTRSSYEQYF.